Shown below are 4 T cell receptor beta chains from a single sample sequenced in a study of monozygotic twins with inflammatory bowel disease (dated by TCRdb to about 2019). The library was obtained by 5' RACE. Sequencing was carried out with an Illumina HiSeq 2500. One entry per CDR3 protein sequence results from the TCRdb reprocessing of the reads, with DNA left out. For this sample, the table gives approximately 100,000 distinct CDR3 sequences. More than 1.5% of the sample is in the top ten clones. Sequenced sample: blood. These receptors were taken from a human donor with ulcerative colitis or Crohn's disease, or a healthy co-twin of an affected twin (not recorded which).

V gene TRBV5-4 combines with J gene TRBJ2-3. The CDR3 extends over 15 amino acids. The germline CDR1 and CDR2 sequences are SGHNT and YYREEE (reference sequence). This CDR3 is CASSLDSGLTDTQYF.

This CDR3 is CASSLGAGQETQYF. The chain links TRBV5-1 to TRBJ2-5; TCRdb calls TRBD2, which cannot be checked without DNA. This CDR3 spans 14 amino acids. CDR1 SGHRS and CDR2 YFSETQ come from the germline V gene.

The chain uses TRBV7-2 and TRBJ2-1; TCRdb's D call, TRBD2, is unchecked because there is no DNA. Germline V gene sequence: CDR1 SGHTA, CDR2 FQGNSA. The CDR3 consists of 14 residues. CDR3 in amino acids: CASSVGTSAIGQFF.

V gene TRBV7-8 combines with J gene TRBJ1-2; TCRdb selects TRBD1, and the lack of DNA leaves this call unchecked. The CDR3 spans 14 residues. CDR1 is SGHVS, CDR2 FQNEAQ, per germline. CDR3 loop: CASSGRTGVYGYTF.